The rows below give T cell receptor beta chains drawn from one sample of a study of ipilimumab plus nivolumab after autologous stem cell transplantation. The protocol was immunoSEQ multiplex PCR, while the TCRdb copy is restricted to in-frame clones and leaves out a portion. Found here are 15,000 to 20,000 clones, 75% to 85% of them singletons; the top ten hold roughly a fifth. This specimen was PBMCs, taken in a trial of ipilimumab plus nivolumab as post-transplant consolidation. The receptors here all came from a male donor with diffuse large B-cell lymphoma. Each CDR3 is given with its conserved first and last residue. The D gene is left open where the match is weak. Not every row has a clone size; where given, it reads once, few, many or a size class.

V gene: TRBV21-1
clone size: few
D gene: .
J gene: TRBJ2-7
CDR3 DNA: TGTGCCAGCGAGGGCAGCACAGGGCCCTACGAGCAGTACTTC
CDR3 protein: CASEGSTGPYEQYF

V gene: TRBV5-1
clone size: .
D gene: .
J gene: TRBJ1-1
CDR3 DNA: TGCGCCAGCACCACGGACATATCGAACACTGAAGCTTTCTTT
CDR3 protein: CASTTDISNTEAFF

V gene: TRBV30
clone size: .
D gene: .
J gene: TRBJ1-6
CDR3 DNA: TGTGCCTGGTGCCGGCGAGAGAGCTCCTATAATTCACCCCTCCACTTT
CDR3 protein: CAWCRRESSYNSPLHF

V gene: TRBV2
clone size: .
D gene: .
J gene: TRBJ1-3
CDR3 DNA: TGTGCCAGTTCGTCAGACTCTGGAAACACCATATATTTT
CDR3 protein: CASSSDSGNTIYF

V gene: TRBV7-2
clone size: .
D gene: .
J gene: TRBJ2-2
CDR3 DNA: TGTGCCAGCAGCTTAAGTATAAAGAACACCGGGGAGCTGTTTTTT
CDR3 protein: CASSLSIKNTGELFF

V gene: TRBV4-3
clone size: .
D gene: .
J gene: TRBJ2-2
CDR3 DNA: TGCGCCAGCAGCCAAGAGGCTAGCCCCGGGGAGCTGTTTTTT
CDR3 protein: CASSQEASPGELFF

V gene: TRBV2
clone size: few
D gene: TRBD1
J gene: TRBJ2-5
CDR3 DNA: TGTGCCAGCAGTGACGGAGGACAGGGGTTTGAGACCCAGTACTTC
CDR3 protein: CASSDGGQGFETQYF

V gene: TRBV5-4
clone size: .
D gene: .
J gene: TRBJ1-2
CDR3 DNA: TGTGCCAGCAGAAATAGCGGACGGAAAGAATATGGCTACACCTTC
CDR3 protein: CASRNSGRKEYGYTF

V gene: TRBV7-7
clone size: .
D gene: .
J gene: TRBJ2-1
CDR3 DNA: TGTGCTAGGTCGAAGGGACTCTCGGGGAATGAGCAGTTCTTC
CDR3 protein: CARSKGLSGNEQFF

V gene: TRBV4-1
clone size: .
D gene: .
J gene: TRBJ1-4
CDR3 DNA: TGCGCCAGCAGCCAACCCGGGAAGAAGGAAAAACTGTTTTTT
CDR3 protein: CASSQPGKKEKLFF

V gene: TRBV27
clone size: few
D gene: .
J gene: TRBJ2-3
CDR3 DNA: TGTGCCAGCAGTTTGGTCAGTCTTAGCACAGATACGCAGTATTTT
CDR3 protein: CASSLVSLSTDTQYF

V gene: TRBV6-5
clone size: .
D gene: TRBD2
J gene: TRBJ2-7
CDR3 DNA: TGTGCCAGCAGGGGGGAGGGCAATGATTTCTACGAGCAGTACTTC
CDR3 protein: CASRGEGNDFYEQYF

V gene: TRBV5-4
clone size: .
D gene: .
J gene: TRBJ1-6
CDR3 DNA: TGTGCCAGCAGCTTGGAGTATAATTCACCCCTCCACTTT
CDR3 protein: CASSLEYNSPLHF

V gene: TRBV2
clone size: medium-sized
D gene: .
J gene: TRBJ2-1
CDR3 DNA: TGTGCCAGCAGTGATACGGGGCGACACAATGAGCAGTTCTTC
CDR3 protein: CASSDTGRHNEQFF

V gene: TRBV19
clone size: .
D gene: .
J gene: TRBJ2-1
CDR3 DNA: TGTGCCAGTACAAGGACAGTAAGCTTCAATGAGCAGTTCTTC
CDR3 protein: CASTRTVSFNEQFF

V gene: TRBV9
clone size: .
D gene: .
J gene: TRBJ1-4
CDR3 DNA: TGTGCCAGCAGCGAAGAAGGGGAGGGTAATGAAAAACTGTTTTTT
CDR3 protein: CASSEEGEGNEKLFF

V gene: TRBV6-5
clone size: .
D gene: .
J gene: TRBJ2-5
CDR3 DNA: TGTGCCAGCAGTTACAAGGGGAGCCAGTACTTC
CDR3 protein: CASSYKGSQYF

V gene: TRBV11-2
clone size: .
D gene: TRBD2
J gene: TRBJ2-3
CDR3 DNA: TGTGCCAGCAGCCACGGCACCGTGGGGAGGGGCACAGATACGCAGTATTTT
CDR3 protein: CASSHGTVGRGTDTQYF

V gene: TRBV9
clone size: few
D gene: .
J gene: TRBJ1-1
CDR3 DNA: TGTGCCAGCAGCGTAGGAGTAATGAACACTGAAGCTTTCTTT
CDR3 protein: CASSVGVMNTEAFF

V gene: TRBV6-1
clone size: .
D gene: .
J gene: TRBJ1-1
CDR3 DNA: TGTGCCAGCAGTTATACGGGGAAGGCTTTCTTT
CDR3 protein: CASSYTGKAFF

V gene: TRBV5-8
clone size: .
D gene: .
J gene: TRBJ2-5
CDR3 DNA: TGTGCCAGCAGCTTGGACGAGACCCAGTACTTC
CDR3 protein: CASSLDETQYF

V gene: TRBV11-3
clone size: .
D gene: .
J gene: TRBJ2-5
CDR3 DNA: TGTGCCAGCAGCTTAGATCGGGGACAAGAGACCCAGTACTTC
CDR3 protein: CASSLDRGQETQYF

V gene: TRBV30
clone size: .
D gene: .
J gene: TRBJ2-2
CDR3 DNA: TGTGCCTGGAGTGTTTTGCCTGCAATAATGTACACCGGGGAGCTGTTTTTT
CDR3 protein: CAWSVLPAIMYTGELFF

V gene: TRBV5-8
clone size: .
D gene: TRBD2
J gene: TRBJ2-1
CDR3 DNA: TGTGCCAGCAGCTTCTTGCGGGGGTCCTACAATGAGCAGTTCTTC
CDR3 protein: CASSFLRGSYNEQFF

V gene: TRBV20-1
clone size: .
D gene: .
J gene: TRBJ1-4
CDR3 DNA: TGCAGCGCTAAGCGGGGGGAAAAACTGTTTTTT
CDR3 protein: CSAKRGEKLFF

V gene: TRBV30
clone size: .
D gene: .
J gene: TRBJ1-6
CDR3 DNA: TGTGCCTGGAGTGTATTCCAGGGAGGGTTGGGGTCACCCCTCCACTTT
CDR3 protein: CAWSVFQGGLGSPLHF

V gene: TRBV7-2
clone size: .
D gene: TRBD2
J gene: TRBJ2-7
CDR3 DNA: TGTGCCAGCAGCTACTTAGCGGGAGAGTCCTACGAGCAGTACTTC
CDR3 protein: CASSYLAGESYEQYF

V gene: TRBV5-4
clone size: .
D gene: .
J gene: TRBJ2-7
CDR3 DNA: TGTGCCAGCAGCGGGGGCGTCGCCAGCTCCTACGAGCAGTACTTC
CDR3 protein: CASSGGVASSYEQYF

V gene: TRBV6-5
clone size: .
D gene: .
J gene: TRBJ1-1
CDR3 DNA: TGTGCCAGCACCAGCAGACGGGGGGGCACTGAAGCTTTCTTT
CDR3 protein: CASTSRRGGTEAFF

V gene: TRBV4-1
clone size: .
D gene: TRBD1
J gene: TRBJ1-2
CDR3 DNA: TGCGCCAGCAGCCAAGATAACGAGGGGGCGCGTCCTGGCTACACCTTC
CDR3 protein: CASSQDNEGARPGYTF

V gene: TRBV19
clone size: .
D gene: TRBD2
J gene: TRBJ2-3
CDR3 DNA: TGTGCCAGGGGACGACTAGCGGGGGGTACTCGCACAGATACGCAGTATTTT
CDR3 protein: CARGRLAGGTRTDTQYF

V gene: TRBV9
clone size: few
D gene: TRBD1
J gene: TRBJ2-1
CDR3 DNA: TGTGCCAGCAGCCCGGGGACAGGGACCTACAATGAGCAGTTCTTC
CDR3 protein: CASSPGTGTYNEQFF

V gene: TRBV11-3
clone size: .
D gene: TRBD2
J gene: TRBJ2-1
CDR3 DNA: TGTGCCAGCAGCTTAGCTCTAGCGGGTTTCAATGAGCAGTTCTTC
CDR3 protein: CASSLALAGFNEQFF

V gene: TRBV7-3
clone size: .
D gene: TRBD2
J gene: TRBJ2-2
CDR3 DNA: TGTGCCAGCAGCTTAGCGGGAGGAAGTACCGGGGAGCTGTTTTTT
CDR3 protein: CASSLAGGSTGELFF

V gene: TRBV7-6
clone size: few
D gene: .
J gene: TRBJ2-7
CDR3 DNA: TGTGCCAGCAGCGTAAGCGGGACAGGCATAGAGCAGTACTTC
CDR3 protein: CASSVSGTGIEQYF

V gene: TRBV20-1
clone size: .
D gene: TRBD1
J gene: TRBJ1-1
CDR3 DNA: TGCAGAACGACAGGGCCGAATGAAGCTTTCTTT
CDR3 protein: CRTTGPNEAFF

V gene: TRBV7-5
clone size: .
D gene: .
J gene: TRBJ1-5
CDR3 DNA: TGTGCCAGAAGCCAAACGTGCAGGGTGAGGGATCAGCCCCAGCATTTT
CDR3 protein: CARSQTCRVRDQPQHF

V gene: TRBV30
clone size: .
D gene: .
J gene: TRBJ2-5
CDR3 DNA: TGTGCCTGGAGTGTTGGGGGCGAGACCCAGTACTTC
CDR3 protein: CAWSVGGETQYF

V gene: TRBV30
clone size: .
D gene: TRBD2
J gene: TRBJ2-7
CDR3 DNA: TGTGCCTGGAGTCCTCGGGGGGGGATCGGGCAGTACTTC
CDR3 protein: CAWSPRGGIGQYF

V gene: TRBV6-1
clone size: .
D gene: TRBD1
J gene: TRBJ2-7
CDR3 DNA: TGTGCCAGCAGTGACCGGGGGACAGGGGTCGGCGAGCAGTACTTC
CDR3 protein: CASSDRGTGVGEQYF

V gene: TRBV7-8
clone size: .
D gene: .
J gene: TRBJ2-2
CDR3 DNA: TGTGCCAGCAGCCCCGGAGCAGGCAACTCCGGGGAGCTGTTTTTT
CDR3 protein: CASSPGAGNSGELFF